What follows describes a single TCR beta chain. This clone's antigen is unknown. No base quality values were provided; no much bigger clone lies one nucleotide off. The data originate from a study of T cells in Graves' hyperthyroidism and ophthalmopathy (dated by TCRdb to the late 2010s). About the study as a whole: Peripheral blood was sampled at the time of initial diagnosis, prior to any treatment. In addition, the study compared T-cell repertoires in thyroid tissue and in blood from roughly 6 Graves' hyperthyroidism patients. The 100 discovery patients were randomly split 7:3 into training and test sets. TCR V-J signatures able to tell the groups apart were searched for in a discovery cohort of 100 or so patients, of whom more than 40 had Graves' ophthalmopathy and some 60 had stable Graves' hyperthyroidism. After sampling, hyperthyroidism patients received methimazole starting at 30 mg daily, and ophthalmopathy patients received high-dose intravenous methylprednisolone. TCR Vbeta CDR3 sequencing of 120 to 150 peripheral blood samples (43 ophthalmopathy, under 80 hyperthyroidism and approximately 17 progressor patients) is reported in the paper. Prospective prediction of ophthalmopathy was tested in an independent validation cohort consisting of roughly 19 hyperthyroidism patients and 15 to 17 patients who later progressed to ophthalmopathy. Results the study describes overall, beyond this receptor: Most expanded thyroid clonotypes (frequency above 0.001) were also detected in blood, a finding suggesting that blood repertoires may reflect thyroid immune responses. A 13 V-J signature model separated ophthalmopathy from stable hyperthyroidism, with around 90% sensitivity and about 81% specificity in cross-validation and 80%/75% in testing. No statistical method was used to fix the sample size in advance, and group allocation was not hidden from the investigators. In validation, progression to ophthalmopathy was predicted by the model with nearly 71% sensitivity and roughly 76% specificity, a median of roughly six months before onset.

CDR1 and CDR2 are read off the germline V gene (reference sequence) as DFQATT and SNEGSKA. Trimming takes 6 bases from V and 3 bases from J, and the germline ends sit 17 bases apart. The CDR3, from cysteine to phenylalanine, totals 14 residues. CDR3 DNA is the only sequence kept; it has 42 bases, read in frame from the first base. Amplification of TCR beta CDR3 regions was carried out from RNA transcripts. For the first round of RT-PCR on the TCR CDR3, the HTBI primer set was used together with the Qiagen OneStep RT-PCR kit. Libraries were constructed in a second round of multiplex PCR, after which size selection and purification were carried out. Sequencing of the libraries was done on an Illumina HiSeq2000 using paired-end 100 bp reads. Regarding the original processing steps: Raw data were processed with SOAPnuke, discarding reads with adapters, uncalled bases, mean Phred below 15, or no exact constant-primer or identifier match. COPE v1.2.5 was used to merge high-quality paired reads, and clonotypes were defined as unique nucleotide sequences. MiTCR v1.1 was used to align the clonotypes against IMGT TRBV, TRBD and TRBJ reference segments. Analysis was restricted to V-J combinations with a frequency above 0.0001, which covered about 99% of repertoires. The TCS score was defined as F50 (clonal expansion) divided by E x V (chaos), with BLOSUM62-based TCRdist calculated between CDR3 peptides within each V-J. Welch's t-statistics and random forest reduced 500 to 550 V-J features to under 15, which were used in a naive Bayes classifier (R e1071). Using fastp at Q25 and MiXCR, TCRdb reprocessed the public reads and kept productive beta chains. Rows with a matching CDR3 protein are joined into one entry that keeps the most common DNA and genes. These V and J calls derive from TCRdb rather than the authors' analysis. The sample records more than 75,000 distinct CDR3 sequences, around 50% of which are singletons. The ten largest clonotypes hold less than 30% of the sample.

Graves' hyperthyroidism was defined as stable when no progression to ophthalmopathy occurred over 18 months of follow-up. Hyperthyroidism patients were aged 18 to 65 years and newly diagnosed, with disease duration of less than 2 months. Exclusion was applied to patients with uncontrolled infections, other autoimmune diseases, pregnancy or lactation. Diagnoses relied on clinical symptoms, serum thyroxine and TRAb, thyroid ultrasound and orbital computed tomography. PBMCs were separated from about 10 ml of fresh peripheral blood using Ficoll-Paque density gradient centrifugation. Total RNA was extracted using Trizol reagent, and RNA quality was assessed on an Agilent 2100 Bioanalyzer.

The source material was blood. The V gene is TRBV20-1 and the J gene is TRBJ2-5, with the D gene not clear enough to name. The source of this sequence is a woman between 35 and 50 years old with Graves' hyperthyroidism. This receptor has the CDR3 CSAIIDPEKETQYF. Here is the DNA: TGCAGTGCGATCATCGACCCGGAGAAAGAGACCCAGTACTTC.